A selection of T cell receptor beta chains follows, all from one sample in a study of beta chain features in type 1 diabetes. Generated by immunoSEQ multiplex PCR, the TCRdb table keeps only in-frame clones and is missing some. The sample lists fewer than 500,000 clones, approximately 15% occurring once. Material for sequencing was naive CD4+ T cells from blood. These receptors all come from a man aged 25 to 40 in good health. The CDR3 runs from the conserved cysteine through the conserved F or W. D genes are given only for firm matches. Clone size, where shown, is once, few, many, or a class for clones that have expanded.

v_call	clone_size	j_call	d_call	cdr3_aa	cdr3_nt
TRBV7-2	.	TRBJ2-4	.	CASRPAGAKNIQYF	TGTGCCAGCAGGCCGGCGGGAGCCAAAAACATTCAGTACTTC
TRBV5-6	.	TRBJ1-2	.	CASSLSGGNYGYTF	TGTGCCAGCAGCTTGTCTGGGGGAAACTATGGCTACACCTTC
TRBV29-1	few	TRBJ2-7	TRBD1	CSAWTGGAGEQYF	TGCAGCGCCTGGACAGGGGGCGCGGGCGAGCAGTACTTC
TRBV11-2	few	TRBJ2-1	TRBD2	CASSLAGTSANEQFF	TGTGCCAGCAGCCTAGCCGGGACTAGCGCAAATGAGCAGTTCTTC
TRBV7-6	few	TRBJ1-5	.	CASSLAVKGEVGQPQHF	TGTGCCAGCAGCTTAGCTGTCAAAGGGGAGGTCGGACAGCCCCAGCATTTT
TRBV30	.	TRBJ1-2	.	CAWGFLMDYGYTF	TGTGCCTGGGGTTTCCTGATGGACTATGGCTACACCTTC
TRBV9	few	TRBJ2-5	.	CASSVQGRGQETQYF	TGTGCCAGCAGCGTACAGGGACGAGGGCAAGAGACCCAGTACTTC
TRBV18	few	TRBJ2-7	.	CASSPPGGTYEQYF	TGTGCCAGCTCACCACCTGGCGGAACCTACGAGCAGTACTTC
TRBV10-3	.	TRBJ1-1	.	CASSTREVHEAFF	TGTGCCAGCTCTACGAGGGAGGTTCATGAAGCTTTCTTT
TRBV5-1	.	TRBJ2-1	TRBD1	CASSVTGGQYNEQFF	TGCGCCAGCAGCGTCACAGGGGGCCAATACAATGAGCAGTTCTTC
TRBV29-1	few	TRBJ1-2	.	CSVEGFSSITNYGYTF	TGCAGCGTTGAAGGATTTTCCTCGATTACTAACTATGGCTACACCTTC
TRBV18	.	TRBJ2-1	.	CASRKPGTQIYSYNEQFF	TGTGCCAGCCGTAAGCCCGGGACACAGATTTATTCCTACAATGAGCAGTTCTTC
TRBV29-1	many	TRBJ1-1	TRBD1	CSVGQGNTEAFF	TGCAGCGTTGGACAGGGAAACACTGAAGCTTTCTTT
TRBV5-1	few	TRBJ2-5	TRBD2	CASGPSGGAAETQYF	TGCGCCAGCGGACCTAGCGGGGGGGCCGCAGAGACCCAGTACTTC
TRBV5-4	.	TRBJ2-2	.	CASSLAGSGGGGELFF	TGTGCCAGCAGCTTGGCCGGTTCGGGCGGTGGCGGGGAGCTGTTTTTT
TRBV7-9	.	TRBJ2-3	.	CASSFLPGRTDTQYF	TGTGCCAGCAGCTTCTTACCGGGACGCACAGATACGCAGTATTTT
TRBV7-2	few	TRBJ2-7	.	CASSLEAVYEQYF	TGTGCCAGCAGCTTAGAAGCTGTCTACGAGCAGTACTTC
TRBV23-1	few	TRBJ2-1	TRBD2	CASSQSSGGSPNEQFF	TGCGCCAGCAGTCAATCCAGCGGGGGGTCACCCAATGAGCAGTTCTTC
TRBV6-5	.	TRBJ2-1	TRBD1	CASSRPTGLSNEQFF	TGTGCCAGCAGCCGCCCGACAGGGCTAAGCAATGAGCAGTTCTTC
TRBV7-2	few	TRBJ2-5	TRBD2	CASSLAGLAGEETQYF	TGTGCCAGCAGCTTAGCGGGACTAGCGGGAGAAGAGACCCAGTACTTC
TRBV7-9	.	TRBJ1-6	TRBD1	CASRPTEGGNSPLHF	TGTGCCAGCAGACCCACAGAAGGGGGCAATTCACCCCTCCACTTT
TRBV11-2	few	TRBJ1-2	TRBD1	CASRNPWDRNNGYTF	TGTGCCAGCAGGAACCCCTGGGACAGAAATAACGGCTACACCTTC
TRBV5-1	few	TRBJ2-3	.	CASSLVFGSTQEALQYF	TGCGCCAGCAGCTTGGTTTTCGGTTCGACACAGGAGGCTTTGCAGTATTTT
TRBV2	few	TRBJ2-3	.	CASSGRGKRTDTQYF	TGTGCCAGCAGCGGCCGGGGTAAGAGGACAGATACGCAGTATTTT
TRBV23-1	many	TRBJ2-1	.	CASSQSCRGHNEQFF	TGCGCCAGCAGTCAATCGTGTCGGGGACACAATGAGCAGTTCTTC
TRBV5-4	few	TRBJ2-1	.	CASSLEGPSPNLYNEQFF	TGTGCCAGCAGCTTGGAAGGCCCTAGCCCCAATCTTTACAATGAGCAGTTCTTC
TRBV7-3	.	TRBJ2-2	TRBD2	CASSPQGTSAGELFF	TGTGCCAGCAGCCCCCAGGGGACTAGCGCCGGGGAGCTGTTTTTT
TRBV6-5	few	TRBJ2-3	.	CASTLGLATDTQYF	TGTGCCAGCACCCTCGGGCTAGCGACAGATACGCAGTATTTT
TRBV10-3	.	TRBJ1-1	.	CAIKGGLNTEAFF	TGTGCCATCAAGGGGGGATTGAACACTGAAGCTTTCTTT
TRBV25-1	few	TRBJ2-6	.	CASSDSRMSGANVLTF	TGTGCCAGCAGTGACAGTCGTATGTCTGGGGCCAACGTCCTGACTTTC
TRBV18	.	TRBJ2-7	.	CASSPGQEQYF	TGTGCCAGCTCACCTGGACAGGAGCAGTACTTC
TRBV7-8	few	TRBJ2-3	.	CASSSLLRETDTQYF	TGTGCCAGCAGCTCGCTTTTACGAGAAACAGATACGCAGTATTTT
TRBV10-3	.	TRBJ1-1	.	CAISEPGAEAFF	TGTGCCATCAGTGAGCCGGGGGCTGAAGCTTTCTTT
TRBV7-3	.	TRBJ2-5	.	CASSFGERETQYF	TGTGCCAGCAGCTTTGGGGAGAGAGAGACCCAGTACTTC
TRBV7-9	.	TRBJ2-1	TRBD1	CASSLQGAGYNEQFF	TGTGCCAGCAGCCTACAGGGGGCGGGGTACAATGAGCAGTTCTTC
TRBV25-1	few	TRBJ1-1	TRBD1	CASRPGGAEAFF	TGTGCCAGCAGACCAGGGGGCGCGGAAGCTTTCTTT
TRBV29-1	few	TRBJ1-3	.	CSAGMGSGNTIYF	TGCAGCGCCGGGATGGGTTCTGGAAACACCATATATTTT
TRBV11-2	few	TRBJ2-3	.	CASTLSPDTQYF	TGTGCCAGCACACTCTCCCCAGATACGCAGTATTTT
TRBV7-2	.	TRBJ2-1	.	CASSAEASRTEQFF	TGTGCCAGCAGTGCTGAAGCGAGTAGGACTGAGCAGTTCTTC
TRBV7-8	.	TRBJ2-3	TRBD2	CASSLTSGRTDTQYF	TGTGCCAGCAGCTTGACTAGCGGACGCACAGATACGCAGTATTTT
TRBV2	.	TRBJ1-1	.	CASSRGSWSVNTEAFF	TGTGCCAGCAGTCGCGGGTCCTGGTCAGTGAACACTGAAGCTTTCTTT
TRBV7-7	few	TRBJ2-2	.	CASSLTGQNTGELFF	TGTGCCAGCAGCTTGACGGGCCAGAACACCGGGGAGCTGTTTTTT
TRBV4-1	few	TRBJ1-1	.	CASRGLGVNTEAFF	TGCGCCAGCAGGGGATTAGGGGTGAACACTGAAGCTTTCTTT
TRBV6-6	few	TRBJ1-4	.	CASSKTSGTNEKLFF	TGTGCCAGCAGCAAGACGTCGGGGACTAATGAAAAACTGTTTTTT
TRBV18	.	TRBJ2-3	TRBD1	CASSPSADRRAQYF	TGTGCCAGCTCACCCAGTGCGGACAGGCGGGCGCAGTATTTT
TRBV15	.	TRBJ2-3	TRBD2	CATSNFGAGGPTDTQYF	TGTGCCACCAGCAATTTTGGCGCGGGGGGCCCCACAGATACGCAGTATTTT